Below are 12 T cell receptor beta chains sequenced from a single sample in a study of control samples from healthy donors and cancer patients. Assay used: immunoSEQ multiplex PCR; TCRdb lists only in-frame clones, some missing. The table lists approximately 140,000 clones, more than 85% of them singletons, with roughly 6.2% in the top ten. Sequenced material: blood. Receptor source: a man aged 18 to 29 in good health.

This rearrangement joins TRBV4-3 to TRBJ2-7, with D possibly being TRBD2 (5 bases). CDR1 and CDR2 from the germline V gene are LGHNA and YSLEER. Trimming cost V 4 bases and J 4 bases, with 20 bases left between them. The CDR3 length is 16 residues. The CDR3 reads CASSLNWPGSGYEQYF. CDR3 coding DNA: TGCGCCAGCAGCCTTAACTGGCCGGGGTCCGGGTACGAGCAGTACTTC.

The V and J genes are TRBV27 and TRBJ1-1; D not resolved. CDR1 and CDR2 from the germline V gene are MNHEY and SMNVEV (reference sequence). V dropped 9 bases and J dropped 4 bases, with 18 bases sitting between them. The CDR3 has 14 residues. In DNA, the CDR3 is TGTGCCAGTTCCCGGGCTCTTGGTGTCACTGAAGCTTTCTTT. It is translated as CASSRALGVTEAFF.

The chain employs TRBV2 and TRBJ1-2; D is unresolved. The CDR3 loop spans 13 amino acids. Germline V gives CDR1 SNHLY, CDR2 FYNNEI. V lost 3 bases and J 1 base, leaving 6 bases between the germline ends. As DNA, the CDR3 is TGTGCCAGCAGTGAGCAGAGTAACTATGGCTACACCTTC. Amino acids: CASSEQSNYGYTF.

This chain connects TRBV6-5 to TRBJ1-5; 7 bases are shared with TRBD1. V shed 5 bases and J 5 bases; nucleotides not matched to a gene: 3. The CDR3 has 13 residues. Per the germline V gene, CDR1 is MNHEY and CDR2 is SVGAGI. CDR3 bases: TGTGCCAGCAGTACAGGGGCGGATCAGCCCCAGCATTTT. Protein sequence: CASSTGADQPQHF.

This chain's CDR3 is CASSLEGQGAGQYF. Here the CDR3 DNA reads TGTGCCAGTAGTCTCGAGGGACAGGGGGCCGGTCAGTACTTC. V gene TRBV19 combines with J gene TRBJ2-4; TRBD1 matches 12 bases. The V and J ends lost 5 bases and 12 bases, in that order; junction bases with no gene match: 8. This CDR3 is built from 14 residues. CDR1 is LNHDA and CDR2 is SQIVND in the germline V gene (reference sequence).

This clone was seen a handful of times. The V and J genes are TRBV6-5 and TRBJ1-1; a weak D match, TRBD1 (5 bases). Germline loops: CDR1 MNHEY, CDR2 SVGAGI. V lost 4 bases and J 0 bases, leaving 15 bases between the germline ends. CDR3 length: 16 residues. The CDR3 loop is CASSWAGVDMNTEAFF. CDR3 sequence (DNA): TGTGCCAGCAGTTGGGCGGGGGTGGACATGAACACTGAAGCTTTCTTT.

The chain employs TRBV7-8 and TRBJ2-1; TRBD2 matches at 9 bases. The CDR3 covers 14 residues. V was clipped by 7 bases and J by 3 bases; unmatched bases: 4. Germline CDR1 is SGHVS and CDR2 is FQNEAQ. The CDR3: CASTKLAGYNEQFF. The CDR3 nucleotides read TGTGCCAGCACCAAACTAGCGGGCTACAATGAGCAGTTCTTC. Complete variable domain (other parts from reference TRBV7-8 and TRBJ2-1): GAGVSQSPRYKVAKRGQDVALRCDPISGHVSLFWYQQALGQGPEFLTYFQNEAQLDKSGLPSDRFFAERPEGSVSTLKIQRTQQEDSAVYLCASTKLAGYNEQFFGPGTRLTVL.

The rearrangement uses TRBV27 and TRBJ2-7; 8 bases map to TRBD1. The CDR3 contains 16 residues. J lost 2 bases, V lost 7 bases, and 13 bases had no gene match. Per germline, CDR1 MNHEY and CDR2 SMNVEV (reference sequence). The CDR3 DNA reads TGTGCCAGCATGAGGAAAAGGACAGGGCCTCCCTACGAGCAGTACTTC. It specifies CASMRKRTGPPYEQYF.

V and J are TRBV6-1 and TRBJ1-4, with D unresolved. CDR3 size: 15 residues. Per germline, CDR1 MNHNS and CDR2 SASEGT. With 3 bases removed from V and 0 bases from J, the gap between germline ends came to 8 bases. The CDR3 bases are TGTGCCAGCAGTGATTCGGGATCAACTAATGAAAAACTGTTTTTT. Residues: CASSDSGSTNEKLFF.

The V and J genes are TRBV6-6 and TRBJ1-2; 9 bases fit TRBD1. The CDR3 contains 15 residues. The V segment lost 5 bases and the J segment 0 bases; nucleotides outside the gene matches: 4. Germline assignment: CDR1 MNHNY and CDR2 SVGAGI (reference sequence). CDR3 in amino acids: CASSGTGTTNYGYTF. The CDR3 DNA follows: TGTGCCAGCAGTGGGACAGGGACAACTAACTATGGCTACACCTTC.

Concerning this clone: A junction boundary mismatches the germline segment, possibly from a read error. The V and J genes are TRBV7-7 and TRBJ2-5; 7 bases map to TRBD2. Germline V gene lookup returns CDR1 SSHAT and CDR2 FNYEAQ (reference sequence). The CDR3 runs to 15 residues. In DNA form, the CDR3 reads TGTGCTAGCAGCTCCAGGACTAGGCCCTTAGAGACCCAGTACTTC. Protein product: CASSSRTRPLETQYF. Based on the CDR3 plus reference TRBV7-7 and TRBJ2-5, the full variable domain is GAGVSQSPRYKVTKRGQDVTLRCDPISSHATLYWYQQALGQGPEFLTYFNYEAQPDKSGLPSDRFSAERPEGSISTLTIQRTEQRDSAMYRCASSSRTRPLETQYFGPGTRLLVL.

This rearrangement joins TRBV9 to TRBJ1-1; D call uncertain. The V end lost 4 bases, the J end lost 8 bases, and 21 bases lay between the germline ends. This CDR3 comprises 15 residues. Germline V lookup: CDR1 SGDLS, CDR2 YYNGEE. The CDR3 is CASSSEGGGASEAFF. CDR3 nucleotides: TGTGCCAGCAGCTCCGAGGGAGGAGGAGCCTCAGAAGCTTTCTTT.